A single sample gave rise to the 17 T cell receptor beta chains below, sequenced in a study of T cells in Graves' hyperthyroidism and ophthalmopathy. RNA transcripts gave rise to amplified TCR beta CDR3 regions. The HTBI primer set drove a first-round RT-PCR of the TCR CDR3. TCRdb passed the multiplex PCR reads through MiXCR, listing each CDR3 protein once. The profile shows 500,000 to 650,000 distinct CDR3 sequences, roughly 17% of them singletons. Sequencing was performed on blood. Every receptor here comes from a woman under 30 with Graves' ophthalmopathy.

There are many counts of this clonotype. The chain uses TRBV18 and TRBJ1-1; D ambiguous. Trimming took 3 bases from V and 1 from J, leaving 12 bases between them. The CDR3 is 15 residues long. Germline V gene sequence: CDR1 KGHSH, CDR2 LQKENI. CDR3 coding DNA: TGTGCCAGCTCACCGGTACCGCGAACGAACACTGAAGCTTTCTTT. It codes for CASSPVPRTNTEAFF.

This clonotype was detected ten times or more. The genes are TRBV7-2 and TRBJ2-1; TRBD1 agrees at 8 bases. This CDR3 has 15 residues. Germline CDR1 SGHTA, CDR2 FQGNSA. Trimming at V came to 1 base and at J to 7 bases, leaving 6 bases not matched to a gene. CDR3 amino acids: CASSLGTGRGNEQFF. The CDR3 nucleotides are TGTGCCAGCAGCTTAGGGACAGGGAGAGGGAATGAGCAGTTCTTC.

This clonotype came up a few times. This chain uses TRBV7-9 with TRBJ1-1; weak D call: TRBD1 (6 bases). Trimming removed 3 bases from V and 6 bases from J, with 14 bases in between. The CDR3 sequence is 14 residues long. The germline CDR1 and CDR2 sequences are SEHNR and FQNEAQ (reference sequence). CDR3 sequence (DNA): TGTGCCAGCAGCTTGGGACAACCGTCGGCTGAAGCTTTCTTT. Residues: CASSLGQPSAEAFF. The full variable domain, in which reference TRBV7-9 and TRBJ1-1 provide the parts outside the CDR3, is DTGVSQNPRHKITKRGQNVTFRCDPISEHNRLYWYRQTLGQGPEFLTYFQNEAQLEKSRLLSDRFSAERPKGSFSTLEIQRTEQGDSAMYLCASSLGQPSAEAFFGQGTRLTVV.

The chain employs TRBV19 and TRBJ2-3; TRBD2 aligns across 8 bases. The CDR3 is made up of 14 amino acids. CDR1 and CDR2 from the germline V gene are LNHDA and SQIVND (reference sequence). The V and J ends lost 6 bases and 3 bases, in that order; junction bases with no gene match: 5. In DNA form, the CDR3 reads TGTGCCAGTAGCACACTAGCGGAAACAGATACGCAGTATTTT. Translated: CASSTLAETDTQYF.

The table lists this clonotype with many counts. The chain is built from TRBV7-8 and TRBJ2-3, with D perhaps TRBD2 (6 bases). Germline V gene lookup returns CDR1 SGHVS and CDR2 FQNEAQ. The CDR3 length is 14 residues. Trimming left V 2 bases short and J 6 bases short, with 12 bases between. CDR3 bases: TGTGCCAGCAGCTTACGGAGGGTCGCGGATACGCAGTATTTT. Amino acid sequence: CASSLRRVADTQYF.

This clonotype showed up just a few times. The CDR3 protein is CSARQGGSGNTIYF. The CDR3 nucleotides read TGCAGTGCTCGACAGGGAGGCTCTGGAAACACCATATATTTT. This chain joins TRBV20-1 and TRBJ1-3, with 7 bases that match TRBD1. Looked up from germline, CDR1 is DFQATT and CDR2 is SNEGSKA (reference sequence). CDR3 size: 14 residues. The V and J ends lost 5 bases and 0 bases, in that order; junction bases with no gene match: 4.

This clonotype has more than one count but fewer than ten. The rearrangement uses TRBV28 and TRBJ2-3, with 13 positions matching TRBD2. CDR3 size: 15 residues. V was clipped by 6 bases and J by 2 bases; unmatched bases: 2. Germline V gene lookup returns CDR1 MDHEN and CDR2 SYDVKM. The DNA for the CDR3 is TGTGCCAGCAGGGGGACTAGCGGGACCACAGATACGCAGTATTTT. Translated: CASRGTSGTTDTQYF. The full variable domain, completed using reference TRBV28 and TRBJ2-3, is DVKVTQSSRYLVKRTGEKVFLECVQDMDHENMFWYRQDPGLGLRLIYFSYDVKMKEKGDIPEGYSVSREKKERFSLILESASTNQTSMYLCASRGTSGTTDTQYFGPGTRLTVL.

This clonotype was counted ten times or more. Written as DNA, the CDR3 is TGTGCCAGCAGACGCTCAATTTCGGCGGGAGAGGGCAATGAGCAGTTCTTC. This gives the protein CASRRSISAGEGNEQFF. The V call is TRBV6-1, the J call TRBJ2-1; 7 bases are shared with TRBD2. Trimming removed 6 bases from V and 6 bases from J; junction bases left unmatched: 17. The CDR3 runs 17 residues. CDR1 is MNHNS, CDR2 SASEGT, per germline.

This clonotype was seen only a few times. This chain joins TRBV29-1 and TRBJ1-2, with 10 bases matching TRBD1. The germline V gene has CDR1 SQVTM and CDR2 ANQGSEA. Trimming cost V 5 bases and J 3 bases; bases outside gene matches: 3. The CDR3 sequence is 13 residues long. CDR3 bases: TGCAGCGTTTCAGGACAGGGGGACTATGGCTACACCTTC. Translating it yields CSVSGQGDYGYTF. Filled out from reference TRBV29-1 and TRBJ1-2, the complete variable domain reads SAVISQKPSRDICQRGTSLTIQCQVDSQVTMMFWYRQQPGQSLTLIATANQGSEATYESGFVIDKFPISRPNLTFSTLTVSNMSPEDSSIYLCSVSGQGDYGYTFGSGTRLTVV.

The rearrangement joins TRBV27 to TRBJ2-2, with TRBD1 identical over 7 bases. Trimming at V came to 5 bases and at J to 3 bases, leaving 12 bases not matched to a gene. Germline V gene sequence: CDR1 MNHEY, CDR2 SMNVEV (reference sequence). This CDR3 comprises 17 residues. CDR3 DNA sequence: TGTGCCAGCAGTCCTCACGCCGGCGACAGGGACACCGGGGAGCTGTTTTTT. It translates to CASSPHAGDRDTGELFF.

This rearrangement joins TRBV27 to TRBJ1-2; 7 bases are shared with TRBD1. CDR3 length: 14 residues. V shed 1 base, J shed 8 bases, and the junction held 7 bases outside the gene matches. The germline gives CDR1 MNHEY, CDR2 SMNVEV (reference sequence). CDR3 region: CASSLYAGGKGYTF. In DNA, the CDR3 is TGTGCCAGCAGTTTATACGCAGGGGGGAAAGGCTACACCTTC.

This clonotype was seen ten or more times. The rearrangement links TRBV13 to TRBJ1-1, with a weak D call TRBD1 (6 bases). Trimming left V 7 bases short and J 5 bases short, with 17 bases between. The length of the CDR3 is 14 residues. Germline V CDR1 and CDR2: PRHDT, FYEKMQ (reference sequence). This chain's CDR3 is CASIDRQVGTEAFF. The DNA for the CDR3 is TGTGCCAGCATCGACAGACAGGTGGGGACTGAAGCTTTCTTT.

In its sample, this clonotype was seen a few times. The CDR3 DNA reads as TGCAGTGCTAGAGAACAGACAGGGGGCCACACCATATATTTT. Translation: CSAREQTGGHTIYF. The chain has TRBV20-1 and TRBJ1-3; 10 bases fit TRBD1. The length of the CDR3 is 14 residues. The V gene's germline CDR1 is DFQATT and CDR2 SNEGSKA (reference sequence). V was pared by 0 bases and J by 8 bases, with 4 bases of the junction left unmatched.

This chain joins TRBV6-2 or TRBV6-3 and TRBJ2-4; TRBD2 matches 8 bases. Germline V gives CDR1 MNHEY, CDR2 SVGEGT. V trimming: 5 bases; J trimming: 0 bases; junction bases outside the gene matches: 27. The CDR3 is 23 residues long. The CDR3 is CASSHAGAGDEERGRLAKNIQYF. The CDR3 nucleotides read TGTGCCAGCAGTCATGCAGGGGCTGGCGATGAGGAGCGGGGGCGACTAGCCAAAAACATTCAGTACTTC.

J is TRBJ2-1 and V is TRBV7-3, with TRBD2 matching over 13 bases. V shed 5 bases, J shed 7 bases, and the junction held 17 bases outside the gene matches. Germline-derived CDR1 and CDR2 are SGHTA and FQGTGA. The CDR3 sequence is 19 residues long. The CDR3 DNA follows: TGTGCCAGCAGCCCCCTCGGGGGTGGACTAGCGGGAGCTAAGAATGAGCAGTTCTTC. Protein sequence: CASSPLGGGLAGAKNEQFF.

This clonotype has more than one count but fewer than ten. This chain uses TRBV28 with TRBJ1-3, with D uncertain. CDR1 and CDR2 (germline): MDHEN, SYDVKM. The CDR3 loop spans 13 amino acids. V dropped 5 bases and J dropped 0 bases, with 5 bases sitting between them. In nucleotides, the CDR3 is TGTGCCAGCAGTCCTCACTCTGGAAACACCATATATTTT. Translation gives CASSPHSGNTIYF.

There are many counts of this clonotype. The genes are TRBV20-1 and TRBJ2-7; tentative D call: TRBD1 (5 bases). V was clipped by 2 bases and J by 3 bases, with 8 bases between them. CDR1 is DFQATT, CDR2 SNEGSKA, per germline (reference sequence). The CDR3 length is 12 residues. CDR3 amino acids: CSARIDSYEQYF. As DNA, the CDR3 is TGCAGTGCTAGAATCGACAGCTACGAGCAGTACTTC.